This TCR beta chain was profiled in a study of T-cell memory formation after mild COVID-19. Overall study: For the most part, TCR clusters were specific to one donor. The study, taken as a whole, reports: For contracting clones, CD4+ ones sat mainly in CM and EM, CD8+ in EMRA. Contracting clones from day 15 to 85 showed balanced CD4/CD8; later expanders favored CD4+.

This clonotype was recorded at least ten times. The antigen is not known. 5'RACE with constant-segment primers yielded barcoded, UMI-tagged TCR alpha and TCR beta cDNA libraries. TCRdb ran MiXCR on the 5' RACE reads and lists one entry per CDR3 protein. The table records some 350,000 distinct CDR3 sequences, more than 15% of them present only once. The CDR3 loop spans 14 amino acids. Sequencing used PBMCs or a T cell subset sorted from them (not recorded which). V usage is TRBV3-2 and J usage is TRBJ2-3; TRBD2 is taken as the D call from the table, unchecked against the DNA. TRBV3-2 is a known pseudogene. This TCR came from a man younger than 30 who had mild COVID-19 (a few samples of this study predate the infection). Cell type and time point are not known. CDR3 protein: CATLAGISTDTQYF. CDR3 sequence (DNA): TGTGCCACACTAGCGGGGATTAGCACAGATACGCAGTATTTT.